The 6 T cell receptor beta chains given below trace back to one sample, sequenced in a study of cytomegalovirus exposure and HLA in healthy donors. Primers included in the PCR were 60 Vbeta and 13 Jbeta primers. Only in-frame clones appear in the TCRdb table, and some are missing; sequencing was by immunoSEQ multiplex PCR. This sample has over 100,000 clones, with 50% to 65% found just once. Input material: PBMCs. These receptor sequences come from a man between 35 and 55 years old in good health and CMV-seropositive.

The chain carries TRBV11-2 and TRBJ2-1; D is unresolved. The germline V gene has CDR1 SGHAT and CDR2 FQNNGV. The CDR3 consists of 15 residues. The V gene lost 1 base and the J gene lost 4 bases, with 11 bases spanning the gap. The chain's CDR3 is CASSLGPGGYNEQFF. CDR3 nucleotide sequence: TGTGCCAGCAGCTTAGGGCCGGGTGGGTACAATGAGCAGTTCTTC.

This clone was counted once. The gene calls are TRBV4-1 and TRBJ2-5; TRBD1 agrees at 7 bases. In germline, CDR1 is MGHRA, CDR2 YSYEKL. The CDR3 runs to 14 residues. V lost 4 bases and J lost 1; bases outside the gene matches: 3. The DNA for the CDR3 is TGCGCCAGCAGCCCAGGGGGATTCCAAGAGACCCAGTACTTC. Its protein product is CASSPGGFQETQYF.

The V and J genes are TRBV4-3 and TRBJ2-7; 9 positions agree with TRBD2. CDR3 length: 15 amino acids. V shed 4 bases and J 6 bases; nucleotides not matched to a gene: 10. CDR1 LGHNA and CDR2 YSLEER come from the germline V gene. DNA for the CDR3: TGCGCCAGCAGCCGAGTAGAAGCGGGAGGTTCCGAGCAGTACTTC. It specifies CASSRVEAGGSEQYF.

The CDR3 region is CSARKRGLYNEQFF. The CDR3 bases are TGCAGCGCTCGGAAGCGGGGGCTCTACAATGAGCAGTTCTTC. This chain uses TRBV29-1 with TRBJ2-1; 8 bases map to TRBD2. Germline trimming cut 7 bases from V and 3 bases from J; bases unmatched to any gene: 8. The CDR3 sequence is 14 residues long. CDR1 is SQVTM, CDR2 ANQGSEA, per germline.

The rearrangement joins TRBV7-2 to TRBJ2-3; 9 positions match TRBD2. The germline gives CDR1 SGHTA, CDR2 FQGNSA. This CDR3 has 15 residues. J lost 3 bases, V lost 5 bases, and 6 bases had no gene match. CDR3 sequence: CASSKSGRWTDTQYF. The CDR3 DNA is TGTGCCAGCAGCAAGAGCGGGAGGTGGACAGATACGCAGTATTTT.

The J gene is TRBJ2-7, the V gene TRBV29-1; D is possibly TRBD2 (6 bases). V lost 0 bases, J lost 6 bases, and 6 bases lay in between. The CDR3 length is 11 residues. In germline, CDR1 is SQVTM, CDR2 ANQGSEA. Here the CDR3 DNA reads TGCAGCGTTGAAGAGGGGGGCGAGCAGTACTTC. Translated: CSVEEGGEQYF.